The 26 T cell receptor beta chains given below trace back to one sample, sequenced in a study of T-cell reconstitution after alpha-beta-depleted transplantation in children (dated by TCRdb to 2016 to 2017). Libraries came from PCR. This sample was sequenced with an Illumina HiSeq 2500. Molecular barcoding was employed in the preparation of TCR libraries, with unique molecular identifiers being used to normalize TCRbeta repertoire quantification. The raw public reads went through TCRdb reprocessing: fastp at Q25, MiXCR clone calling, in-frame beta chains kept. Each CDR3 protein appears once, grouped with its most common genes and DNA. The sample table records a few hundred thousand distinct CDR3 sequences; 13% of these occur just once. About 4.5% of the sample comes from the top ten. The sequencing here drew on PBMCs, taken from the stem cell graft. Receptors originate from a human donor who donated a stem cell graft to a child with Fanconi anemia.

The chain links TRBV14 to TRBJ2-6; the D call may be TRBD1 or TRBD2 (5 bases each). The germline V gene has CDR1 SGHDN and CDR2 FVKESK. The CDR3 contains 17 residues. V was cut by 5 bases and J by 0 bases, with 14 bases left in between. The CDR3 reads CASSEGRLSSGANVLTF. As DNA, the CDR3 is TGTGCCAGCAGCGAGGGACGCCTAAGCTCTGGGGCCAACGTCCTGACTTTC.

The chain recombines TRBV5-5 with TRBJ2-4, with 8 bases fitting TRBD1. Per the germline V gene, CDR1 is SGHKS and CDR2 is YYEKEE (reference sequence). This CDR3 contains 14 residues. With 7 bases clipped from V and 5 bases from J, the junction kept 8 bases outside the gene matches. The CDR3 DNA reads as TGTGCCAGCCGACCCGGACAGGGACAAAACATTCAGTACTTC. Protein sequence: CASRPGQGQNIQYF.

This clonotype showed up many times. The V gene is TRBV27, the J gene TRBJ2-4; 8 bases are a match to TRBD1. The trim removed 5 bases at V and 4 bases at J, leaving 13 bases unmatched. Germline CDR1 and CDR2: MNHEY and SMNVEV (reference sequence). CDR3 length: 17 amino acids. The CDR3 DNA sequence: TGTGCCAGCAGTCCTCTGGGACAGGCGACGGAGAAAAACATTCAGTACTTC. It encodes CASSPLGQATEKNIQYF.

The chain couples TRBV29-1 to TRBJ2-4, with D unresolved. Per the germline V gene, CDR1 is SQVTM and CDR2 is ANQGSEA. The CDR3 runs 11 residues. V lost 7 bases to trimming and J lost 0 bases, with 4 bases between them. The CDR3 DNA reads as TGCAGCGAGATAGCCAAAAACATTCAGTACTTC. It codes for CSEIAKNIQYF.

This clonotype showed up just a few times. The chain links TRBV20-1 to TRBJ2-5; D gene uncertain. The germline V and J ends were trimmed by 5 bases and 5 bases, with 6 bases remaining between them. CDR3 length: 10 residues. Per the germline V gene, CDR1 is DFQATT and CDR2 is SNEGSKA (reference sequence). CDR3 sequence (DNA): TGCAGTGCTGCAGACGAGACCCAGTACTTC. It translates to CSAADETQYF.

This clonotype was found a few times. The chain carries TRBV18 and TRBJ2-1, with no clear D. CDR3 size: 15 residues. CDR1 and CDR2 from the germline V gene are KGHSH and LQKENI. V was clipped by 4 bases and J by 7 bases, with 17 bases between them. Here the CDR3 DNA reads TGTGCCAGCTCACAACCGGGCCGAGAACTAAATGAGCAGTTCTTC. Its translation: CASSQPGRELNEQFF. The complete variable domain, with remaining parts taken from reference TRBV18 and TRBJ2-1, reads NAGVMQNPRHLVRRRGQEARLRCSPMKGHSHVYWYRQLPEEGLKFMVYLQKENIIDESGMPKERFSAEFPKEGPSILRIQQVVRGDSAAYFCASSQPGRELNEQFFGPGTRLTVL.

The chain joins TRBV2 to TRBJ1-1; perhaps TRBD1 as D (6 bases). The CDR3 loop spans 15 amino acids. Germline loops: CDR1 SNHLY, CDR2 FYNNEI. The V and J ends lost 6 bases and 4 bases respectively, with 18 bases between them. CDR3 nucleotide sequence: TGTGCCAGCAGGGGGGGCGGGACCGTCTTCACTGAAGCTTTCTTT. This translates into CASRGGGTVFTEAFF.

The V and J genes are TRBV11-2 and TRBJ2-7, with a tentative D call TRBD1 (6 bases). The CDR3 spans 14 residues. From germline, CDR1 is SGHAT and CDR2 FQNNGV. V was clipped by 5 bases and J by 2 bases, with 13 bases between them. CDR3 bases: TGTGCCAGCAGCCCCGTCAGGGGCGCCTACGAGCAGTACGTC. It encodes CASSPVRGAYEQYV.

This clonotype has ten or more counts. The chain recombines TRBV20-1 with TRBJ1-5; D gene ambiguous. The V end lost 4 bases, the J end lost 4 bases, and 8 bases lay between the germline ends. CDR1 DFQATT and CDR2 SNEGSKA come from the germline V gene (reference sequence). This CDR3 has 12 residues. CDR3 loop: CSATIANQPQHF. The CDR3 DNA reads TGCAGTGCTACCATAGCTAATCAGCCCCAGCATTTT.

This clonotype came up many times. The CDR3 DNA sequence: TGTGCCAGCAGTTTAACCCCGGGCCGAACGTACGTC. It translates to CASSLTPGRTYV. V is TRBV27 and J is TRBJ2-7; no definite D call. CDR3 size: 12 residues. Germline V gives CDR1 MNHEY, CDR2 SMNVEV (reference sequence). The ends were cut back, 2 bases at V and 12 bases at J, with 14 bases in the middle.

This clonotype was observed a handful of times. The V and J genes are TRBV25-1 and TRBJ2-3; D gene unclear. Per the germline V gene, CDR1 is MGHDK and CDR2 is SYGVNS. V gave up 3 bases and J gave up 0 bases, with 10 bases separating them. The CDR3 is 15 residues long. The CDR3 is CASSDRATSTDTQYF. CDR3 in DNA: TGTGCCAGCAGTGACCGCGCGACTAGCACAGATACGCAGTATTTT.

The J gene is TRBJ1-2, the V gene TRBV5-1; no firm D call. The CDR3 has 14 residues. The V end lost 4 bases, the J end lost 7 bases, and 17 bases lay between the germline ends. CDR1 and CDR2 (germline): SGHRS, YFSETQ. CDR3 in amino acids: CASSASSLEGGYTF. CDR3 DNA sequence: TGCGCCAGCAGCGCGAGTAGCCTTGAGGGTGGCTACACCTTC.

This clonotype came up a few times. This chain links TRBV7-6 with TRBJ2-1, with D possibly matching TRBD1 (5 bases). Germline V gene data show CDR1 as SGHVS and CDR2 as FNYEAQ. The CDR3 is made up of 13 amino acids. The ends were cut back, 4 bases at V and 3 bases at J, with 7 bases in the middle. In DNA, the CDR3 is TGTGCCAGCAGCTCGGACATCTACAATGAGCAGTTCTTC. Translated, it gives CASSSDIYNEQFF.

This clonotype was seen a handful of times. V is TRBV4-3 and J is TRBJ1-1, with D possibly being TRBD1 (6 bases). V lost 2 bases to trimming and J lost 0 bases, with 16 bases between them. The CDR3 consists of 17 residues. Germline CDR1 is LGHNA and CDR2 is YSLEER. The CDR3 protein is CASSQSLRGNMNTEAFF. The CDR3 nucleotides read TGCGCCAGCAGCCAATCCCTCAGGGGTAACATGAACACTGAAGCTTTCTTT.

This clonotype was detected many times. J is TRBJ2-1 and V is TRBV3-1; the match to TRBD2 covers 7 bases. The CDR3 runs to 12 residues. V dropped 1 base and J dropped 13; count of bases not matched to a gene: 4. Germline values: CDR1 LGHDT, CDR2 YNNKEL (reference sequence). The CDR3 DNA sequence: TGTGCCAGCAGCCAAGGTTGGACTAGACAGTTCTTC. It yields the protein CASSQGWTRQFF.

The V and J genes are TRBV5-6 and TRBJ2-1; 8 bases map to TRBD1. The CDR3 sequence is 15 residues long. J gave up 6 bases and V 2 bases, and 7 bases lay outside the gene matches. Per the germline V gene, CDR1 is SGHDT and CDR2 is YYEEEE. CDR3 sequence (DNA): TGTGCCAGCAGCTTTGGCACACAGGGGGTCAATGAGCAGTTCTTC. Its protein is CASSFGTQGVNEQFF.

This clonotype was observed at least ten times. The chain combines TRBV9 with TRBJ2-1; 9 nucleotides agree with TRBD1. V trimming: 1 base; J trimming: 8 bases; junction bases outside the gene matches: 10. The CDR3 runs 16 residues. From germline, CDR1 is SGDLS and CDR2 YYNGEE. The CDR3, as DNA: TGTGCCAGCAGCGTACGACCGGGACAGGGTATCGATGAGCAGTTCTTC. It yields the protein CASSVRPGQGIDEQFF.

This clonotype was detected ten times or more. CDR3 sequence: CASSAIAGGSTDTQYF. For the CDR3, the DNA is TGTGCCAGCAGCGCAATAGCGGGGGGGAGCACAGATACGCAGTATTTT. The chain couples TRBV7-2 to TRBJ2-3; 11 nucleotides match TRBD2. The V gene's germline CDR1 is SGHTA and CDR2 FQGNSA. This CDR3 region has 16 residues. V trimming: 5 bases; J trimming: 0 bases; junction bases outside the gene matches: 4. The full variable domain, in which reference TRBV7-2 and TRBJ2-3 provide the parts outside the CDR3, is GAGVSQSPSNKVTEKGKDVELRCDPISGHTALYWYRQSLGQGLEFLIYFQGNSAPDKSGLPSDRFSAERTGGSVSTLTIQRTQQEDSAVYLCASSAIAGGSTDTQYFGPGTRLTVL.

This clonotype was picked up a small number of times. The chain combines TRBV10-3 with TRBJ1-4; 10 bases fit TRBD1. There are 14 residues in the CDR3. The J segment lost 6 bases and the V segment lost 3 bases, leaving 1 base of the junction unmatched. Germline V gene data show CDR1 as ENHRY and CDR2 as SYGVKD. Written as DNA, the CDR3 is TGTGCCATCAGTGAAGGACAGGGGGATGAAAAACTGTTTTTT. The encoded protein is CAISEGQGDEKLFF.

This clonotype came up many times. The J gene is TRBJ1-2, the V gene TRBV5-5; no clear D gene. Per the germline V gene, CDR1 is SGHKS and CDR2 is YYEKEE (reference sequence). CDR3 length equals 13 residues. The V end lost 5 bases, the J end lost 6 bases, and 14 bases lay between the germline ends. CDR3 bases: TGTGCCAGCAGTCTGGGGAGAGGCGATGGCTACACCTTC. Its translation is CASSLGRGDGYTF.

The rearrangement links TRBV28 to TRBJ2-7; TRBD2 matches at 9 bases. The junction had 4 bases not matched to a gene; V was cut back by 8 bases and J by 5 bases. The CDR3 extends over 12 amino acids. CDR1 is MDHEN, CDR2 SYDVKM, per germline. In DNA, the CDR3 is TGTGCCAGCGGGACTAGCAGAGACGAGCAGTACGTC. It codes for CASGTSRDEQYV.

The chain joins TRBV4-3 to TRBJ2-5; D remains ambiguous. The germline V gene has CDR1 LGHNA and CDR2 YSLEER. V gave up 1 base and J gave up 1 base, with 10 bases separating them. CDR3 length: 15 amino acids. This chain's CDR3 is CASSQGLQTQETQYF. For the CDR3, the DNA is TGCGCCAGCAGCCAAGGGTTACAGACCCAAGAGACCCAGTACTTC.

This clonotype was observed many times. The V and J genes are TRBV19 and TRBJ2-1, with TRBD1 identical over 7 bases. This CDR3 is built from 14 residues. Losses at the gene ends were 3 bases for V and 6 bases for J; bases not matched to a gene: 5. Germline V CDR1 and CDR2: LNHDA, SQIVND (reference sequence). CDR3: CASSILDRSNEQFF. DNA for the CDR3: TGTGCCAGTAGTATCCTGGACAGGTCCAATGAGCAGTTCTTC.

The chain is built from TRBV18 and TRBJ2-1; the D is unclear. This CDR3 contains 13 residues. From germline, CDR1 is KGHSH and CDR2 LQKENI. Trimming removed 1 base from V and 6 bases from J, with 7 bases in between. In DNA, the CDR3 is TGTGCCAGCTCACCACAAGTTTCCAATGAGCAGTTCTTC. This encodes CASSPQVSNEQFF.

This clonotype was counted ten times or more. J is TRBJ1-1 and V is TRBV12-3 or TRBV12-4; no definite D call. The CDR3 loop spans 10 amino acids. V shed 6 bases and J shed 4 bases, with 3 bases lying between them. The CDR3 reads CASRGTEAFF. The CDR3 bases are TGTGCCAGCAGGGGCACTGAAGCTTTCTTT.

This clonotype was picked up a small number of times. The chain couples TRBV18 to TRBJ1-5; D uncertain. The CDR3 totals 14 residues. CDR1 is KGHSH, CDR2 LQKENI, per germline. V lost 0 bases to trimming and J lost 3 bases, with 6 bases between them. The CDR3 nucleotides are TGTGCCAGCTCACCACCCAGCACCAATCAGCCCCAGCATTTT. It encodes CASSPPSTNQPQHF.